This T cell receptor (beta chain) was obtained from a study of identical twins. This clonotype was seen repeatedly, ten times or more. This CDR3 comprises 14 residues. V lost 3 bases and J lost 4, with 12 bases in between. It was template switching that added a universal primer site, and there were unique molecular identifiers on the cDNA. TCRdb redid the calling of the 5' RACE reads with MiXCR, one entry per CDR3 protein. This sample has under 300,000 distinct CDR3 sequences; more than 13% occur once, and the top ten carry 8.8%. The sequence was collected from a young woman in good health. Sequenced: memory (CD45RO+) T cells sorted from blood. This sequence joins TRBV12-3 or TRBV12-4 and TRBJ1-2, with D possibly TRBD1 on 5 matching bases. This CDR3 is CASSLGPTPYGYTF. For the CDR3, the DNA is TGTGCCAGCAGTTTGGGACCTACTCCCTATGGCTACACCTTC.